Following are 22 T cell receptor beta chains from one sample sequenced in a study of blood T cell repertoires in COVID-19. Produced via immunoSEQ multiplex PCR; TCRdb's table is partial and in-frame only. The sample carries around 82,000 clones, about nine tenths recorded once. The sequenced sample was peripheral blood. Every receptor here comes from a man aged 65 to 85 with active or convalescent COVID-19.

This clone was observed once. The gene calls are TRBV7-9 and TRBJ1-1; D is undetermined. The CDR3 spans 14 residues. The ends were cut back, 3 bases at V and 1 base at J, with 9 bases in the middle. Germline loops: CDR1 SEHNR, CDR2 FQNEAQ (reference sequence). The CDR3 nucleotides are TGTGCCAGCAGCTTCGACGGAGGGAACACTGAAGCTTTCTTT. Amino acids: CASSFDGGNTEAFF.

The genes are TRBV9 and TRBJ2-1; 7 nucleotides match TRBD1. Per the germline V gene, CDR1 is SGDLS and CDR2 is YYNGEE. The CDR3 loop spans 15 amino acids. Trimming removed 4 bases from V and 6 bases from J; junction bases left unmatched: 10. The CDR3 sequence: CASSFRQGYLNEQFF. CDR3 DNA: TGTGCCAGCAGCTTTCGACAGGGATACCTCAATGAGCAGTTCTTC.

This chain links TRBV27 with TRBJ2-7; D is perhaps TRBD2 (6 bases). V dropped 3 bases and J dropped 4 bases, with 16 bases sitting between them. Germline V gene data show CDR1 as MNHEY and CDR2 as SMNVEV (reference sequence). The CDR3 extends over 15 amino acids. CDR3 sequence reads: CASSFIGWGTYEQYF. CDR3 DNA sequence: TGTGCCAGCAGTTTTATCGGTTGGGGGACTTACGAGCAGTACTTC.

The V gene is TRBV18, the J gene TRBJ2-7; 7 positions match TRBD2. With 4 bases clipped from V and 3 bases from J, the junction kept 3 bases outside the gene matches. The CDR3 extends over 13 amino acids. Germline V gives CDR1 KGHSH, CDR2 LQKENI. CDR3 in amino acids: CASSRDYGYEQYF. DNA of the CDR3: TGTGCCAGCTCACGGGACTACGGCTACGAGCAGTACTTC.

This sequence joins TRBV29-1 and TRBJ1-2; 7 bases are a match to TRBD1. Germline V gene lookup returns CDR1 SQVTM and CDR2 ANQGSEA. J gave up 7 bases and V 4 bases, and 12 bases lay outside the gene matches. CDR3 length equals 14 residues. CDR3 nucleotide sequence: TGCAGCGTTGGGGGACAGAGGCCCTCGGGTGGCTACACCTTC. This translates into CSVGGQRPSGGYTF.

The CDR3 DNA reads as TGTGCCAGCAGTAAATGGGGGCGGGTTCAGCCCCAGCATTTT. It specifies CASSKWGRVQPQHF. The chain couples TRBV6-2 or TRBV6-3 to TRBJ1-5, with a weak D call TRBD1 (6 bases). Deletions cut 5 bases from V and 6 bases from J, with 14 bases between. The CDR3 sequence is 14 residues long. The germline CDR1 and CDR2 sequences are MNHEY and SVGEGT.

V usage is TRBV5-1 and J usage is TRBJ2-3; D is undetermined. CDR1 and CDR2 from the germline V gene are SGHRS and YFSETQ. The length of the CDR3 is 13 residues. The V end was cut by 2 bases, the J end by 6 bases, with 10 bases between. DNA of the CDR3: TGCGCCAGCAGCTTCCCGACCGGGGATACGCAGTATTTT. The encoded protein is CASSFPTGDTQYF.

Comment on this clone: At one of its ends the junction is not consistent with the germline gene, which may arise from a read error. V and J are TRBV7-2 and TRBJ1-1; tentative D call: TRBD1 (6 bases). The CDR3 runs to 13 residues. CDR1 and CDR2 from the germline V gene are SGHTA and FQGNSA. The CDR3 sequence: CANSLDRNTEAFF. The CDR3 DNA reads as TGTGCCAACAGCTTGGACAGAAACACTGAAGCTTTCTTT.

The chain combines TRBV3-1 (or the pseudogene TRBV3-2) with TRBJ2-7, with D unclear. CDR3 length equals 13 residues. CDR1 is LGHDT, CDR2 YNNKEL, per germline (reference sequence). The ends were cut back, 0 bases at V and 5 bases at J, with 8 bases in the middle. CDR3 nucleotides: TGTGCCAGCAGCCAAGATATGAGGAACGAGCAGTACTTC. Residues: CASSQDMRNEQYF.

This clone was observed once. The J gene is TRBJ2-2, the V gene TRBV7-3; the match to TRBD1 covers 10 bases. Trimming removed 5 bases from V and 5 bases from J; junction bases left unmatched: 8. The CDR3 has 16 amino acids. Per germline, CDR1 SGHTA and CDR2 FQGTGA. The CDR3 sequence is CASSRPGQGTTGELFF. CDR3 sequence (DNA): TGTGCCAGCAGCCGGCCGGGACAGGGGACAACCGGGGAGCTGTTTTTT.

CDR3 nucleotide sequence: TGTGCCAGCAGTTTATGGGCTAGCGGGGGCTACGAGCAGTACTTC. This sequence encodes CASSLWASGGYEQYF. J is TRBJ2-7 and V is TRBV27, with 10 bases that match TRBD2. From germline, CDR1 is MNHEY and CDR2 SMNVEV (reference sequence). With 1 base clipped from V and 3 bases from J, the junction kept 3 bases outside the gene matches. This CDR3 region has 15 residues.

This chain connects TRBV5-6 to TRBJ1-4; D is unresolved. Germline V gene sequence: CDR1 SGHDT, CDR2 YYEEEE. CDR3 length: 15 amino acids. V was clipped by 4 bases and J by 5 bases, with 15 bases between them. CDR3 in DNA: TGTGCCAGCAGCAATTTAAAGACTTGGAATGAAAAACTGTTTTTT. Its translation is CASSNLKTWNEKLFF.

V is TRBV5-1 and J is TRBJ2-2, with 7 nucleotides matching TRBD1. The CDR3 has 16 residues. Per the germline V gene, CDR1 is SGHRS and CDR2 is YFSETQ. The trim removed 2 bases at V and 6 bases at J, leaving 10 bases unmatched. CDR3 loop: CASSFPTTGPSGELFF. The DNA for the CDR3 is TGCGCCAGCAGCTTCCCCACGACAGGGCCGTCCGGGGAGCTGTTTTTT.

V gene TRBV6-5 combines with J gene TRBJ2-3, with D tentatively TRBD1 (6 bases). The CDR3 covers 15 residues. CDR1 MNHEY and CDR2 SVGAGI come from the germline V gene. Trimming shortened V by 6 bases and J by 0 bases, and 13 bases separated the two germline ends. CDR3 protein: CASSRTVTSTDTQYF. CDR3 nucleotides: TGTGCCAGCAGCCGGACAGTTACTAGCACAGATACGCAGTATTTT.

The V and J genes are TRBV5-1 and TRBJ2-2; no firm D call. This CDR3 has 13 residues. Germline loops: CDR1 SGHRS, CDR2 YFSETQ. V lost 4 bases to trimming and J lost 3 bases, with 7 bases between them. The CDR3 here is CASSPRDTGELFF. The CDR3 DNA reads TGCGCCAGCAGCCCTCGGGACACCGGGGAGCTGTTTTTT.

The rearrangement joins TRBV20-1 to TRBJ1-5; 7 positions agree with TRBD1. J was trimmed by 0 bases and V by 3 bases; bases with no gene match: 11. The V gene's germline CDR1 is DFQATT and CDR2 SNEGSKA (reference sequence). The CDR3 runs to 17 residues. Here the CDR3 reads CSASGGLQGYSNQPQHF. For the CDR3, the DNA is TGCAGTGCTAGTGGGGGGCTACAGGGGTATAGCAATCAGCCCCAGCATTTT.

The chain joins TRBV7-2 to TRBJ1-4, with 7 bases lining up with TRBD1. CDR3 size: 15 residues. CDR1 and CDR2 from the germline V gene are SGHTA and FQGNSA. J gave up 5 bases and V 6 bases, and 9 bases lay outside the gene matches. The CDR3: CASRVGTASNEKLFF. For the CDR3, the DNA is TGTGCCAGCAGGGTGGGGACAGCTTCAAATGAAAAACTGTTTTTT.

The genes are TRBV7-2 and TRBJ2-1; 9 bases map to TRBD2. The CDR3 has 15 amino acids. Germline CDR1 SGHTA, CDR2 FQGNSA. The junction had 8 bases not matched to a gene; V was cut back by 7 bases and J by 4 bases. The CDR3 spells CASIQGSGRYNEQFF. The CDR3 nucleotides are TGTGCCAGCATCCAAGGAAGCGGGAGGTACAATGAGCAGTTCTTC.

This chain links TRBV6-6 with TRBJ2-3; 10 bases match TRBD1. The germline V gene encodes CDR1 MNHNY and CDR2 SVGAGI (reference sequence). The trim removed 6 bases at V and 7 bases at J, leaving 4 bases unmatched. This CDR3 has 13 amino acids. The CDR3 spells CASSDRGRNTQYF. DNA of the CDR3: TGTGCCAGCAGCGACAGGGGGCGAAATACGCAGTATTTT.

V and J are TRBV5-6 and TRBJ1-1; no clear D gene. Germline CDR1 and CDR2: SGHDT and YYEEEE. V was pared by 4 bases and J by 5 bases, with 12 bases between. The CDR3 spans 13 residues. CDR3 residues: CASSPRPGTEAFF. DNA for the CDR3: TGTGCCAGCAGCCCCCGGCCCGGGACTGAAGCTTTCTTT. The whole variable domain, filled in from reference TRBV5-6 and TRBJ1-1, reads DAGVTQSPTHLIKTRGQQVTLRCSPKSGHDTVSWYQQALGQGPQFIFQYYEEEERQRGNFPDRFSGHQFPNYSSELNVNALLLGDSALYLCASSPRPGTEAFFGQGTRLTVV.

The chain recombines TRBV2 with TRBJ1-3, with 11 nucleotides matching TRBD1. The V segment lost 8 bases and the J segment 2 bases; nucleotides outside the gene matches: 5. CDR3 size: 15 residues. The V gene's germline CDR1 is SNHLY and CDR2 FYNNEI. The CDR3 spells CASLGQGAAGNTIYF. In DNA form, the CDR3 reads TGTGCCAGCCTTGGACAGGGGGCGGCTGGAAACACCATATATTTT.

This clone was recorded once. This chain uses TRBV18 with TRBJ1-3; no clear D. The CDR3 length is 16 residues. Germline V gene data show CDR1 as KGHSH and CDR2 as LQKENI. V lost 6 bases, J lost 3 bases, and 18 bases lay in between. This chain's CDR3 is CASSIAEGSFGNTIYF. CDR3 nucleotides: TGTGCCAGCTCCATTGCGGAGGGAAGCTTTGGAAACACCATATATTTT.